A single sample gave rise to the 9 T cell receptor beta chains below, sequenced in a study of control samples from healthy donors and cancer patients. Sequencing used immunoSEQ multiplex PCR; TCRdb keeps in-frame clones, though not all of them. This table holds 100,000 to 150,000 clones, around 90% found once. Input material: blood. These receptor sequences come from a man between 40 and 49 years old in good health.

This chain connects TRBV27 to TRBJ1-2, with 9 positions matching TRBD1. This CDR3 has 18 residues. The junction had 22 bases not matched to a gene; V was cut back by 6 bases and J by 8 bases. Germline V gives CDR1 MNHEY, CDR2 SMNVEV (reference sequence). The CDR3 DNA follows: TGTGCCAGCAGCCCCCAGGCGGCGCTCCTGACAGGGGGTTGGGGCTACACCTTC. This gives the protein CASSPQAALLTGGWGYTF.

This clone came up once. The CDR3 coding sequence is TGTGCCAGCAGCTTTGCGGTAGCGGCGACAGGGAAGTACTTC. Translated: CASSFAVAATGKYF. The chain has TRBV7-2 and TRBJ2-7, with D possibly TRBD1 on 7 matching bases. Germline V CDR1 and CDR2: SGHTA, FQGNSA. CDR3 length equals 14 residues. Trimming took 3 bases from V and 11 from J, leaving 20 bases between them.

The chain combines TRBV24-1 with TRBJ1-3; D might be TRBD1 (5 bases). Trimming removed 7 bases from V and 2 bases from J, with 14 bases in between. CDR1 and CDR2 from the germline V gene are KGHDR and SFDVKD. The CDR3 contains 15 residues. CDR3 protein: CATSPSRDPGNTIYF. DNA of the CDR3: TGTGCCACCAGCCCTTCTAGGGACCCTGGAAACACCATATATTTT.

The chain carries TRBV15 and TRBJ1-6; 8 bases are a match to TRBD1. The CDR3 is 16 residues long. J lost 6 bases, V lost 1 base, and 5 bases had no gene match. Germline values: CDR1 LNHNV, CDR2 YYDKDF (reference sequence). For the CDR3, the DNA is TGTGCCACCAGCAGAGGAGACAGGGGACTTAATTCACCCCTCCACTTT. Translated: CATSRGDRGLNSPLHF.

The V gene is TRBV2, the J gene TRBJ2-7; no firm D call. The CDR3 contains 12 residues. CDR1 is SNHLY, CDR2 FYNNEI, per germline. V lost 7 bases to trimming and J lost 1 base, with 8 bases between them. CDR3 sequence (DNA): TGTGCCAGCAAGGGCAGATCCTACGAGCAGTACTTC. Its translation is CASKGRSYEQYF.

The chain is built from TRBV3-1 (or the pseudogene TRBV3-2) and TRBJ2-5; D not resolved. Germline lookup yields CDR1 LGHDT and CDR2 YNNKEL (reference sequence). The CDR3 extends over 16 amino acids. The V gene lost 0 bases and the J gene lost 4 bases, with 15 bases spanning the gap. CDR3 coding DNA: TGTGCCAGCAGCCAAGATCGGTTGCCAACCAGAGAGACCCAGTACTTC. Translation gives CASSQDRLPTRETQYF.

This clone came up a few times. The CDR3 bases are TGTGCCAGCAGCTTGGCCGCCTGGAACAATGAGCAGTTCTTC. It translates to CASSLAAWNNEQFF. This chain uses TRBV5-6 with TRBJ2-1, with no clear D. Per germline, CDR1 SGHDT and CDR2 YYEEEE. Trimming removed 0 bases from V and 5 bases from J, with 9 bases in between. The CDR3 consists of 14 residues.

This rearrangement joins TRBV6-5 to TRBJ2-1, with 9 bases fitting TRBD2. The CDR3 runs to 14 residues. From germline, CDR1 is MNHEY and CDR2 SVGAGI. V lost 6 bases and J lost 7; bases outside the gene matches: 7. This chain's CDR3 is CASRKGLASNEQFF. The CDR3 nucleotides are TGTGCCAGCAGAAAGGGACTAGCAAGTAATGAGCAGTTCTTC.

The CDR3 loop reads CSVAWGQGVEETQYF. The CDR3, as DNA: TGCAGCGTTGCCTGGGGACAGGGCGTCGAAGAGACCCAGTACTTC. The rearrangement links TRBV29-1 to TRBJ2-5; TRBD1 matches 9 bases. The CDR3 is 15 amino acids. V shed 4 bases and J 3 bases; nucleotides not matched to a gene: 9. Germline V gene sequence: CDR1 SQVTM, CDR2 ANQGSEA.